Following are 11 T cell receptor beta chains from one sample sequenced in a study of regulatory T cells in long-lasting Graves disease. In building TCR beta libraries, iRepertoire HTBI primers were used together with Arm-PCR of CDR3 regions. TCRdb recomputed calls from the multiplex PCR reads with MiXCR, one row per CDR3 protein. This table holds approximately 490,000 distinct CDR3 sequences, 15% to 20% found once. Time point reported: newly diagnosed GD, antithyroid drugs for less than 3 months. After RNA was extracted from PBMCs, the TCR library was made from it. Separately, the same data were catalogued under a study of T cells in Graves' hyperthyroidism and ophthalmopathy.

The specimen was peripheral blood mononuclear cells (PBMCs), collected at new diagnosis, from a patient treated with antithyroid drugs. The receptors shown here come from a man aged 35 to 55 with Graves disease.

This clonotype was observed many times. CDR3 bases: TGTGCCAGCAGCTCCCCGACAGGTACTGAAGCTTTCTTT. The encoded protein is CASSSPTGTEAFF. The chain recombines TRBV9 with TRBJ1-1, with D tentatively TRBD1 (6 bases). V lost 4 bases and J 5 bases, leaving 12 bases between the germline ends. The CDR3 spans 13 residues. Per germline, CDR1 SGDLS and CDR2 YYNGEE.

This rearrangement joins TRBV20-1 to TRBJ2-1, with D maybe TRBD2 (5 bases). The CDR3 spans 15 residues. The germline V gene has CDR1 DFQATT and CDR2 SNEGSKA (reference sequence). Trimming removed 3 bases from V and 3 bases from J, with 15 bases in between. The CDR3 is CSASGVQIHYNEQFF. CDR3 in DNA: TGCAGTGCTAGCGGGGTACAGATCCACTACAATGAGCAGTTCTTC.

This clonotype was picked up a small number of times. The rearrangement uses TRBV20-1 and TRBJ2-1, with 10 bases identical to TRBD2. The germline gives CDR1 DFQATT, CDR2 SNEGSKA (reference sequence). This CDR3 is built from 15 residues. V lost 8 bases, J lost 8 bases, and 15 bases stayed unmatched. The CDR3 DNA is TGCAGTACAACTAGCGGGAAGAGGACGGGACATGAGCAGTTCTTC. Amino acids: CSTTSGKRTGHEQFF.

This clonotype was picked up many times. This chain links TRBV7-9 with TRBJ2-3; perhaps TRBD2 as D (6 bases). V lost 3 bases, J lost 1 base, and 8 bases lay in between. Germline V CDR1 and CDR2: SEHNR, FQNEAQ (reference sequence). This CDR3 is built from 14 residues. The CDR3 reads CASSFWEGTDTQYF. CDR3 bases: TGTGCCAGCAGCTTCTGGGAGGGCACAGATACGCAGTATTTT.

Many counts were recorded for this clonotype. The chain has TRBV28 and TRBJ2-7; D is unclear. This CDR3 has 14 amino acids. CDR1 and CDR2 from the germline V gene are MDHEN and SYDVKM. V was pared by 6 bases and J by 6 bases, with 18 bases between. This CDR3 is CASRLNGPNLEQYF. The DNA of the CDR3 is TGTGCCAGCAGACTTAACGGGCCCAACCTCGAGCAGTACTTC.

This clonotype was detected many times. CDR3 sequence: CASSQGGEGAEAFF. DNA for the CDR3: TGTGCCAGCAGCCAAGGAGGAGAAGGGGCTGAAGCTTTCTTT. This chain joins TRBV3-1 and TRBJ1-1; D might be TRBD1 (5 bases). V dropped 1 base and J dropped 6 bases, with 12 bases sitting between them. The CDR3 is 14 amino acids. Per the germline V gene, CDR1 is LGHDT and CDR2 is YNNKEL (reference sequence).

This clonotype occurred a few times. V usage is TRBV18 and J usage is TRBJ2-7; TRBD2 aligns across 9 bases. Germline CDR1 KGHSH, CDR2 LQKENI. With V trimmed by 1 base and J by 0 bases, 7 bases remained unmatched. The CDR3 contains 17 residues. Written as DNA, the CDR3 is TGTGCCAGCTCACCACAAAAGCGACTAGCGGACTCCTACGAGCAGTACTTC. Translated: CASSPQKRLADSYEQYF.

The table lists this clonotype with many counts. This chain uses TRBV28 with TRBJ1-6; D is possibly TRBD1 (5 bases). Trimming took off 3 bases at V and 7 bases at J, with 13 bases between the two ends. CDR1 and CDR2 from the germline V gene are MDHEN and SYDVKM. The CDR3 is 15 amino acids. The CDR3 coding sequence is TGTGCCAGCAGTTTTGAGGGGACGGCCAATTCACCCCTCCACTTT. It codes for CASSFEGTANSPLHF.

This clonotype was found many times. CDR3 sequence (DNA): TGTGCCAGCAGTCCCGGGACAGGTTACTACGAGCAGTACTTC. Encoded protein: CASSPGTGYYEQYF. The chain employs TRBV27 and TRBJ2-7, with 8 nucleotides matching TRBD1. Germline V gene sequence: CDR1 MNHEY, CDR2 SMNVEV (reference sequence). This CDR3 is built from 14 residues. J lost 3 bases, V lost 5 bases, and 6 bases had no gene match.

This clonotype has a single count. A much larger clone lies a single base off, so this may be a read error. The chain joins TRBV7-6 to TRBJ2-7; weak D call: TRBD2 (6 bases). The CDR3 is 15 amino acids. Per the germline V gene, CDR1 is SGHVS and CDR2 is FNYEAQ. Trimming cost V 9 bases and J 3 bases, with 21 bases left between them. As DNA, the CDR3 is TGTGCCAGAAGCCCCCGGGGGAAAAGTATCTACGAGCAGTACTTC. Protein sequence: CARSPRGKSIYEQYF.

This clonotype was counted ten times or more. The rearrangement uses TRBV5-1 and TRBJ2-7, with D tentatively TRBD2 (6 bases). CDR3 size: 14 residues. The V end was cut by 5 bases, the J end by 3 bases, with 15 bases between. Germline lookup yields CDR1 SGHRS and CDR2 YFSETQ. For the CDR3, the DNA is TGCGCCAGCAGGCGCGGGACGACAAACTACGAGCAGTACTTC. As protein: CASRRGTTNYEQYF. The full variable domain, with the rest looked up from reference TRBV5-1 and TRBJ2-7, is KAGVTQTPRYLIKTRGQQVTLSCSPISGHRSVSWYQQTPGQGLQFLFEYFSETQRNKGNFPGRFSGRQFSNSRSEMNVSTLELGDSALYLCASRRGTTNYEQYFGPGTRLTVT.